This T cell receptor beta chain was captured by sequencing in a study of graft-versus-host responses after intestinal transplantation. This table comes from immunoSEQ multiplex PCR, and its TCRdb copy is limited to in-frame clones, with some not included. The sample holds tens of thousands of clones; 91% are singletons and the top ten take about 0.45%. Germline CDR1 reads SEHNR; CDR2 reads FQNEAQ (reference sequence). This CDR3 spans 18 amino acids. V lost 5 bases, J lost 3 bases, and 12 bases stayed unmatched. With respect to this clone: The antigen is not known.

V is TRBV7-9 and J is TRBJ2-5; TRBD2 matches at 13 bases. Sequenced here: unstimulated CD8+ T cells sorted from spleen or lymph node cells, sampled before intestinal transplant. This clonotype originated in a human donor who received an intestinal transplant. CDR3 coding DNA: TGTGCCAGCAGCGGGTGGACTAGCGGGAGTTCGATGGAAGAGACCCAGTACTTC. This gives the protein CASSGWTSGSSMEETQYF.